One and the same sample provided the 28 T cell receptor beta chains below, sequenced in a study of cytomegalovirus exposure and HLA in healthy donors. The PCR had 60 Vbeta and 13 Jbeta primers. Here immunoSEQ multiplex PCR was the method, and the copy in TCRdb shows in-frame clones only, minus some. The data contain about 160,000 clones, roughly 88% of them singletons. Input material: PBMCs. The receptor set was obtained from a man aged 50 or older in good health and CMV-seropositive.

The sample holds a few counts of this clone. V and J are TRBV11-2 and TRBJ1-1; D unresolved. The CDR3 has 14 residues. The V gene's germline CDR1 is SGHAT and CDR2 FQNNGV. Trimming stripped 4 bases from V and 3 bases from J, with 12 bases between. CDR3 sequence: CASSSSAGYTEAFF. CDR3 sequence (DNA): TGTGCCAGCAGCTCTAGCGCGGGGTACACTGAAGCTTTCTTT.

J is TRBJ2-3 and V is TRBV5-1; 9 bases match TRBD2. This CDR3 contains 16 residues. Germline assignment: CDR1 SGHRS and CDR2 YFSETQ. V lost 2 bases, J lost 3 bases, and 7 bases stayed unmatched. CDR3 loop: CASSFVSGSRTDTQYF. Here the CDR3 DNA reads TGCGCCAGCAGCTTTGTTAGCGGGAGTAGGACAGATACGCAGTATTTT.

Only one count was recorded for this clone. The gene calls are TRBV5-1 and TRBJ1-3, with D possibly being TRBD1 (6 bases). The CDR3 extends over 15 amino acids. V lost 0 bases, J lost 2 bases, and 9 bases lay in between. CDR1 is SGHRS, CDR2 YFSETQ, per germline. In nucleotides, the CDR3 is TGCGCCAGCAGCTTGGGGACAGTTGCTGGAAACACCATATATTTT. It translates to CASSLGTVAGNTIYF.

This clone was detected once. The CDR3 sequence: CASSLRGLATYEQYV. CDR3 coding DNA: TGTGCCAGCAGTTTAAGGGGTCTAGCGACATACGAGCAGTACGTC. The V and J genes are TRBV27 and TRBJ2-7; TRBD2 might be the D (6 bases). The CDR3 totals 15 residues. Deletions cut 2 bases from V and 4 bases from J, with 15 bases between. Germline V gene lookup returns CDR1 MNHEY and CDR2 SMNVEV (reference sequence).

The chain joins TRBV4-1 to TRBJ1-1; TRBD1 might be the D (6 bases). CDR3 length equals 14 residues. Germline loops: CDR1 MGHRA, CDR2 YSYEKL. The germline V and J ends were trimmed by 4 bases and 7 bases, with 16 bases remaining between them. CDR3: CASSRITGSLEAFF. Written as DNA, the CDR3 is TGCGCCAGCAGCCGAATTACAGGGTCCCTTGAAGCTTTCTTT.

The chain uses TRBV10-3 and TRBJ2-1, with a possible D match to TRBD1 (5 bases). Deletions cut 6 bases from V and 6 bases from J, with 15 bases between. The V gene's germline CDR1 is ENHRY and CDR2 SYGVKD. This CDR3 is 14 amino acids long. The DNA for the CDR3 is TGTGCCATCAGACGCGAGCAGGGTTCCAATGAGCAGTTCTTC. Translated: CAIRREQGSNEQFF.

The chain links TRBV11-1 to TRBJ2-3, with a possible D match to TRBD2 (6 bases). V lost 1 base and J lost 1, with 9 bases in between. The CDR3 is made up of 15 amino acids. Germline CDR1 SGHAT, CDR2 FQDESV (reference sequence). CDR3 nucleotides: TGTGCCAGCAGCTTAGTGCGGGGACGCACAGATACGCAGTATTTT. Its translation is CASSLVRGRTDTQYF.

The CDR3 protein is CASSSVRGGPVNEQFF. The CDR3 DNA is TGCGCCAGCAGCTCCGTAAGGGGAGGCCCTGTTAATGAGCAGTTCTTC. The chain is built from TRBV5-1 and TRBJ2-1, with a tentative D call TRBD2 (6 bases). The CDR3 is 16 residues long. From germline, CDR1 is SGHRS and CDR2 YFSETQ. V was shortened by 3 bases and J by 7 bases, with 20 bases between the two germline ends.

The genes are TRBV5-1 and TRBJ2-1, with TRBD1 identical over 11 bases. The CDR3 sequence is 16 residues long. Germline values: CDR1 SGHRS, CDR2 YFSETQ. J was trimmed by 6 bases and V by 4 bases; bases with no gene match: 9. The CDR3 protein is CASSAHPGTGGNEQFF. The CDR3 DNA is TGCGCCAGCAGCGCCCATCCTGGGACAGGGGGCAATGAGCAGTTCTTC.

The J gene is TRBJ2-2, the V gene TRBV29-1, with D possibly being TRBD2 (6 bases). Germline V gene sequence: CDR1 SQVTM, CDR2 ANQGSEA. The CDR3 consists of 12 residues. The V and J ends lost 4 bases and 7 bases respectively, with 10 bases between them. In DNA form, the CDR3 reads TGCAGCGTTGCGGGAGCGAGCGGGGAGCTGTTTTTT. Protein: CSVAGASGELFF.

The J gene is TRBJ1-2, the V gene TRBV9, with 7 bases identical to TRBD1. This CDR3 is 12 amino acids long. J was trimmed by 8 bases and V by 8 bases; bases with no gene match: 9. CDR1 and CDR2 (germline): SGDLS, YYNGEE. For the CDR3, the DNA is TGTGCCAGTGCAACAGGGGCGGGAGGCTACACCTTC. It specifies CASATGAGGYTF.

This chain uses TRBV18 with TRBJ2-3; D call uncertain. The CDR3 contains 12 residues. Trimming removed 2 bases from V and 5 bases from J, with 5 bases in between. Germline V gene data show CDR1 as KGHSH and CDR2 as LQKENI. The chain's CDR3 is CASSPSGDTQYF. The CDR3 nucleotides are TGTGCCAGCTCACCATCCGGAGATACGCAGTATTTT.

V is TRBV5-1 and J is TRBJ1-2, with TRBD1 identical over 7 bases. The germline V gene encodes CDR1 SGHRS and CDR2 YFSETQ. CDR3 length: 13 amino acids. V was pared by 4 bases and J by 5 bases, with 5 bases of the junction left unmatched. The CDR3 region has the DNA TGCGCCAGCAGCGGGGACAGCACGTATGGCTACACCTTC. This codes for CASSGDSTYGYTF.

V and J are TRBV6-4 and TRBJ2-2; D might be TRBD1 (5 bases). Germline V CDR1 and CDR2: MRHNA, SNTAGT. V was trimmed by 3 bases and J by 5 bases, leaving 13 bases between them. CDR3 size: 15 residues. The CDR3 DNA is TGTGCCAGCAGTGAGGGGCAGGGCATGACCGGGGAGCTGTTTTTT. Its protein is CASSEGQGMTGELFF.

The chain combines TRBV11-3 with TRBJ2-1; 7 positions agree with TRBD1. V lost 5 bases to trimming and J lost 6 bases; unmatched junction nucleotides: 4. Germline assignment: CDR1 SGHNT and CDR2 YENEEA. The CDR3 is made up of 13 amino acids. CDR3 sequence reads: CASSPDRTNEQFF. CDR3 coding DNA: TGTGCCAGCAGCCCGGACAGGACCAATGAGCAGTTCTTC.

This clone showed up just a few times. The genes are TRBV7-9 and TRBJ2-1; D perhaps matches TRBD1 (6 bases). V was shortened by 1 base and J by 7 bases, with 14 bases between the two germline ends. Germline loops: CDR1 SEHNR, CDR2 FQNEAQ (reference sequence). This CDR3 is 15 amino acids long. The CDR3 is CASSLVGLRGNEQFF. CDR3 coding DNA: TGTGCCAGCAGCTTAGTGGGCCTTAGGGGGAATGAGCAGTTCTTC.

This chain links TRBV13 with TRBJ2-1, with a possible D match to TRBD1 (6 bases). The CDR3 is made up of 16 amino acids. Germline loops: CDR1 PRHDT, CDR2 FYEKMQ (reference sequence). V was cut by 3 bases and J by 0 bases, with 12 bases left in between. The CDR3 loop reads CASSLGQGYSYNEQFF. In DNA form, the CDR3 reads TGTGCCAGCAGCTTGGGTCAGGGGTACTCCTACAATGAGCAGTTCTTC.

The J gene is TRBJ1-5, the V gene TRBV19; D not resolved. Trimming shortened V by 5 bases and J by 0 bases, and 23 bases separated the two germline ends. The V gene's germline CDR1 is LNHDA and CDR2 SQIVND (reference sequence). There are 19 residues in the CDR3. In DNA form, the CDR3 reads TGTGCCAGTAGTTCAGCGGGCCCCGTGAGTCCCTATAGCAATCAGCCCCAGCATTTT. This gives the protein CASSSAGPVSPYSNQPQHF.

CDR3 residues: CSVERLAEGQGDTQYF. The DNA for the CDR3 is TGCAGCGTTGAACGGCTAGCGGAGGGCCAGGGGGATACGCAGTATTTT. The chain is built from TRBV29-1 and TRBJ2-3; a possible D gene is TRBD2 (7 bases). Trimming left V 2 bases short and J 6 bases short, with 21 bases between. There are 16 residues in the CDR3. Germline CDR1 and CDR2: SQVTM and ANQGSEA.

This clone has more than one count but fewer than ten. The CDR3 region is CATSRGQHTEAFF. CDR3 sequence (DNA): TGTGCCACCAGCAGGGGACAACACACTGAAGCTTTCTTT. The rearrangement joins TRBV15 to TRBJ1-1, with a possible D match to TRBD1 (6 bases). CDR3 length: 13 amino acids. V shed 3 bases and J shed 3 bases, with 8 bases lying between them. CDR1 LNHNV and CDR2 YYDKDF come from the germline V gene (reference sequence).

There are a few counts of this clone. The J gene is TRBJ1-1, the V gene TRBV30, with D possibly being TRBD1 (5 bases). There are 12 residues in the CDR3. Germline CDR1 reads GTSNPN; CDR2 reads SVGIG (reference sequence). V lost 8 bases and J lost 2, with 12 bases in between. This chain's CDR3 is CARAGGNTEAFF. The CDR3 nucleotides are TGTGCCCGTGCCGGGGGTAACACTGAAGCTTTCTTT.

The chain uses TRBV30 and TRBJ1-1; D may be TRBD1 (5 bases). Trimming removed 0 bases from V and 11 bases from J, with 16 bases in between. CDR3 size: 13 residues. Germline CDR1 reads GTSNPN; CDR2 reads SVGIG (reference sequence). As DNA, the CDR3 is TGTGCCTGGAGTGTACTGGGGGGAAGAGGCGCTTTCTTT. Encoded protein: CAWSVLGGRGAFF.

The chain links TRBV18 to TRBJ1-1; D gene ambiguous. From germline, CDR1 is KGHSH and CDR2 LQKENI. The germline V and J ends were trimmed by 4 bases and 2 bases, with 11 bases remaining between them. This CDR3 has 14 residues. The CDR3 sequence: CASSRDGLNTEAFF. The CDR3 DNA follows: TGTGCCAGCTCACGAGATGGACTCAACACTGAAGCTTTCTTT.

The CDR3 DNA follows: TGCGCCAGCACCCAGGGGGCGCTTAGCACCGGGGAGCTGTTTTTT. Residues: CASTQGALSTGELFF. The V gene is TRBV5-1, the J gene TRBJ2-2, with 8 bases matching TRBD1. Germline loops: CDR1 SGHRS, CDR2 YFSETQ. V was clipped by 6 bases and J by 4 bases; unmatched bases: 8. The CDR3 consists of 15 residues.

The V call is TRBV29-1, the J call TRBJ1-2, with 9 bases aligning to TRBD1. This CDR3 contains 16 residues. V trimming: 6 bases; J trimming: 5 bases; junction bases outside the gene matches: 16. From germline, CDR1 is SQVTM and CDR2 ANQGSEA. DNA for the CDR3: TGCAGCGTGTTGGACCCCGGACAGGGGAATTCATATGGCTACACCTTC. It is translated as CSVLDPGQGNSYGYTF.

CDR3 DNA sequence: TGTGCCACCAGCAGAGACTCAAATACAGGGGGAGGCAATCAGCCCCAGCATTTT. Translated: CATSRDSNTGGGNQPQHF. The chain uses TRBV15 and TRBJ1-5; 8 positions match TRBD1. The CDR3 is made up of 18 amino acids. With 0 bases clipped from V and 2 bases from J, the junction kept 9 bases outside the gene matches. Per the germline V gene, CDR1 is LNHNV and CDR2 is YYDKDF (reference sequence).

The rearrangement links TRBV5-8 to TRBJ2-4; 8 bases are a match to TRBD2. This CDR3 is built from 18 residues. With V trimmed by 0 bases and J by 1 base, 9 bases remained unmatched. Germline lookup yields CDR1 SGHTS and CDR2 YDEGEE. CDR3 in DNA: TGTGCCAGCAGCTTGGCCCAAGCGGGAGTTAATGCCAAAAACATTCAGTACTTC. Its translation is CASSLAQAGVNAKNIQYF.

The rearrangement joins TRBV5-1 to TRBJ2-1, with TRBD2 identical over 13 bases. This CDR3 is built from 17 residues. The germline V gene encodes CDR1 SGHRS and CDR2 YFSETQ. V dropped 4 bases and J dropped 0; count of bases not matched to a gene: 4. The CDR3 sequence is CASSLGTSGTSYNEQFF. The CDR3 region has the DNA TGCGCCAGCAGCCTGGGGACTAGCGGGACCTCCTACAATGAGCAGTTCTTC.